This TCR beta chain emerged from a study of T cell repertoires in cytomegalovirus infection (dated by TCRdb to the late 2010s). For the study in its entirety: The peptide stimulations were aimed at well-studied HLA-B-restricted epitopes as well as recently identified HLA-C-restricted CMV epitopes, whose presentation resists viral immunomodulation. Donor HLA type was relevant to the analysis, because carriage of CMV infection together with the matching HLA type was indicated by public TCR beta signatures. Study-wide findings and limitations: In the ex vivo response, HLA-C-restricted CMV-specific TCR beta clonotypes were dominant, and in two of eight donors the single most frequent clonotype came from this HLA-C-restricted group. In both this cohort and an independent cohort of over 350 donors, the cumulative frequency of public TCR beta family members distinguished carriers of CMV infection plus the relevant HLA type.

A few counts support this clonotype. Its antigen is unknown. No base-level quality is on record; no much larger clone is a single base apart. CDR3 length: 12 amino acids, cysteine to phenylalanine. Of the read, only the CDR3 DNA is kept; its 36 bases are in frame from base 1. V gives up 5 bases and J gives up 5 bases, and the segment between their germline ends measures 9 bases. Instrument used: Illumina HiSeq 1500. TCRdb passed the public sequencing reads through fastp at Q25 and MiXCR, retaining productive beta sequences. Identical CDR3 protein sequences are pooled into one entry, listed with their most common genes and DNA. The sample yields more than 250,000 distinct CDR3 sequences; 25% were counted once. The ten largest clonotypes hold about 14% of the sample. Taken with the paper, the label for treatment or condition translates to: in vitro stimulation with specific CMV peptide epitopes to enrich CMV-specific T cells.

The origin of this receptor is a human donor in good health (CMV status not recorded). Some clones in this sample may be carry-over from other donors' samples. This chain is built from TRBV12-3 or TRBV12-4 and TRBJ2-5; no D gene is confidently identified. The sample in question was cultured PBMCs, obtained from culture after CMV antigen stimulation. This receptor carries the CDR3 CASSMTRETQYF. The DNA reads TGTGCCAGCAGTATGACACGTGAGACCCAGTACTTC.